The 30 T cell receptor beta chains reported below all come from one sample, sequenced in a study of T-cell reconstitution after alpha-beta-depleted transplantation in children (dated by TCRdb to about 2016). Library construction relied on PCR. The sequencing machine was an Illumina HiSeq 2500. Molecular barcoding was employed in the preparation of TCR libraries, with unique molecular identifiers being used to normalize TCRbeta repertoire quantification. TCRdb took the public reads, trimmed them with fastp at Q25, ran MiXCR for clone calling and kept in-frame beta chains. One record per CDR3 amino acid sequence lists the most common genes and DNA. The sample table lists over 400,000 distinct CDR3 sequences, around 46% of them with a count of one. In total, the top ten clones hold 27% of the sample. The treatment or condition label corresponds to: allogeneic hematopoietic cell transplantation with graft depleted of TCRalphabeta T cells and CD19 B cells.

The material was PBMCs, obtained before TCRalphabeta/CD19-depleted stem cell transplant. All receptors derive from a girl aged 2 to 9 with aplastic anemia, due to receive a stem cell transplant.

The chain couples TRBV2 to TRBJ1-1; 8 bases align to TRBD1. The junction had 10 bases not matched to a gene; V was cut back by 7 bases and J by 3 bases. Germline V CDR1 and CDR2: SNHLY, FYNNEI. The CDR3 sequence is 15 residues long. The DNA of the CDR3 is TGTGCCAGCACCGACCCAGGGGGCTGGGACACTGAAGCTTTCTTT. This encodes CASTDPGGWDTEAFF. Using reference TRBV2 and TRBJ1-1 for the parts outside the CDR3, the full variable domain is EPEVTQTPSHQVTQMGQEVILRCVPISNHLYFYWYRQILGQKVEFLVSFYNNEISEKSEIFDDQFSVERPDGSNFTLKIRSTKLEDSAMYFCASTDPGGWDTEAFFGQGTRLTVV.

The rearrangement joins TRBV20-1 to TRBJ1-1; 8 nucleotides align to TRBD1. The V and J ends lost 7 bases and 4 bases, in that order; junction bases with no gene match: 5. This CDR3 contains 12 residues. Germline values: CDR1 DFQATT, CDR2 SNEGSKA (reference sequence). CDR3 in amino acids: CSGTRGLTEAFF. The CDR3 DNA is TGCAGTGGTACCAGGGGGCTCACTGAAGCTTTCTTT.

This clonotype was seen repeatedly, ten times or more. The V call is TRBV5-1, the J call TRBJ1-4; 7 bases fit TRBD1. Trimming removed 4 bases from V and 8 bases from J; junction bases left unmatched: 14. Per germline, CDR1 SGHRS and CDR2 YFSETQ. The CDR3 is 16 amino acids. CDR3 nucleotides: TGCGCCAGCAGCATCCAGGGGGGACTCACGGGGGAAAAACTGTTTTTT. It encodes CASSIQGGLTGEKLFF.

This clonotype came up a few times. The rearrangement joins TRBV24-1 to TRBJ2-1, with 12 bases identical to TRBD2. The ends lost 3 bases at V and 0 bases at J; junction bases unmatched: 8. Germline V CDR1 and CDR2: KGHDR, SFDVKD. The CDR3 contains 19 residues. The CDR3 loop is CATSDHAMTSGSSYNEQFF. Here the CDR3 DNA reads TGTGCCACCAGTGATCATGCCATGACTAGCGGGAGCTCCTACAATGAGCAGTTCTTC.

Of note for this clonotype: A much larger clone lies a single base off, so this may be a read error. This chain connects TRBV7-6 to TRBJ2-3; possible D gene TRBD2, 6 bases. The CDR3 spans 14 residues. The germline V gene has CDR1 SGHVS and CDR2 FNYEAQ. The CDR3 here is CASSSSGRTETQYF. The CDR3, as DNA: TGTGCCAGCAGCTCCAGCGGGCGCACAGAGACGCAGTATTTT.

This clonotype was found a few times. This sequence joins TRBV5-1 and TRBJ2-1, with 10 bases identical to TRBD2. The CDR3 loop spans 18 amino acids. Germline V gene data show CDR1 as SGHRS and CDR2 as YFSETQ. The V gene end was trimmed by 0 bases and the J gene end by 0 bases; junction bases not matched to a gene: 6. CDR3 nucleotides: TGCGCCAGCAGCTTGGGGACTAGCGGCACAAGCTCCTACAATGAGCAGTTCTTC. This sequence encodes CASSLGTSGTSSYNEQFF.

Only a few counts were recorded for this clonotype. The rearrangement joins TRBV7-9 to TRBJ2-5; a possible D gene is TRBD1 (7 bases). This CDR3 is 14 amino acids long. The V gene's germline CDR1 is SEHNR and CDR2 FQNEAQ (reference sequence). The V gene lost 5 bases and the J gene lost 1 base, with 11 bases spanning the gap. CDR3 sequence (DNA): TGTGCCAGCAGCGCGGGACAGATCCAAGAGACCCAGTACTTC. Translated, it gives CASSAGQIQETQYF.

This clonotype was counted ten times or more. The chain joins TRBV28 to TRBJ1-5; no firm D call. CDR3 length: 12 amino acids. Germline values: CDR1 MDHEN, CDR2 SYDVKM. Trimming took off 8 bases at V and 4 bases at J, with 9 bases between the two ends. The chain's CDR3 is CASAGGNQPQHF. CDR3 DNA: TGTGCCAGCGCGGGAGGGAATCAGCCCCAGCATTTT.

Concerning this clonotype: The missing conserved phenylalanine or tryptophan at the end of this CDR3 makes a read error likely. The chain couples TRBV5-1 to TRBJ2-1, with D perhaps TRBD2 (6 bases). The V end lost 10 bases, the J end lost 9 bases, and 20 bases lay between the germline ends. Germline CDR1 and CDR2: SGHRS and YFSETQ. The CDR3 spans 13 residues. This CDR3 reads CACLRSEGGEQFL. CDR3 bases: TGCGCCTGCCTCCGTTCGGAGGGCGGTGAGCAGTTCTTA.

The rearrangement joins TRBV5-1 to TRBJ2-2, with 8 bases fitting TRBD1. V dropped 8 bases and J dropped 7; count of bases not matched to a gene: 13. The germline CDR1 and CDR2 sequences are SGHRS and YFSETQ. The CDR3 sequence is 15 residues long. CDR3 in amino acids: CASGLRDRSIGELFF. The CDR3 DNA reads TGCGCCAGTGGACTCCGGGACAGGTCAATCGGGGAGCTGTTTTTT.

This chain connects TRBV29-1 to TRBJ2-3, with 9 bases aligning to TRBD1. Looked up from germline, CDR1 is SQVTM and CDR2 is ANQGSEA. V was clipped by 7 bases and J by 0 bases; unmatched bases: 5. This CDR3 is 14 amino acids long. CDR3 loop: CSGGQGRSTDTQYF. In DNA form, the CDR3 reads TGCAGCGGGGGACAGGGAAGGAGCACAGATACGCAGTATTTT.

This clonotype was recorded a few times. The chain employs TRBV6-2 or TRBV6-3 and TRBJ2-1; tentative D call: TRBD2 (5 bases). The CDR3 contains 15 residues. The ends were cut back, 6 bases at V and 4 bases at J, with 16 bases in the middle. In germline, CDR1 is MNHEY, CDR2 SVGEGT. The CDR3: CASSQTTAGYNEQFF. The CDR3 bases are TGTGCCAGCAGCCAGACTACCGCGGGTTACAATGAGCAGTTCTTC.

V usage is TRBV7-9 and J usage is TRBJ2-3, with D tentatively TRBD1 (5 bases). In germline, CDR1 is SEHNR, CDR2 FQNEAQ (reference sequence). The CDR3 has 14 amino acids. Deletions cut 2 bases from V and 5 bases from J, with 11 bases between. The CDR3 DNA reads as TGTGCCAGCAGCTTAATCCTCACAGGAGATACGCAGTATTTT. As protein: CASSLILTGDTQYF.

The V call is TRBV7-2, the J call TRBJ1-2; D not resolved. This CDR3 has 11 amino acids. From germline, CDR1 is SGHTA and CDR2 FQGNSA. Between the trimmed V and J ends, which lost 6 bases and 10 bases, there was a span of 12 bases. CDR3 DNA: TGTGCCAGCAGGGAGGCGGAATTCTACACCTTC. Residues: CASREAEFYTF.

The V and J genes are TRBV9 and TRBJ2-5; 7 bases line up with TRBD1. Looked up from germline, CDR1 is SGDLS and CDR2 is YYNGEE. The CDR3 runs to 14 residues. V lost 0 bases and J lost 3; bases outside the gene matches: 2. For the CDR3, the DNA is TGTGCCAGCAGCGTAGGGGACAGTAAAGAGACCCAGTACTTC. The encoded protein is CASSVGDSKETQYF.

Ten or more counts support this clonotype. CDR3 residues: CAWSVSANNQPQHF. CDR3 bases: TGTGCCTGGAGTGTGTCCGCAAACAATCAGCCCCAGCATTTT. V and J are TRBV30 and TRBJ1-5; D unclear. Trimming pared 0 bases from V and 3 bases from J, leaving 9 bases between. CDR3 length: 14 amino acids. In germline, CDR1 is GTSNPN, CDR2 SVGIG (reference sequence).

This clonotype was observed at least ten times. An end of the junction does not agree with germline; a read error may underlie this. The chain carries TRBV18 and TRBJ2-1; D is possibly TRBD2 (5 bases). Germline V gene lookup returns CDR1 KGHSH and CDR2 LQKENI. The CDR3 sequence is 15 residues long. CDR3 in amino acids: CASSPGGSSYNEQFF. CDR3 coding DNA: TGCGCCAGCAGCCCGGGTGGGAGCTCCTACAATGAGCAGTTCTTC.

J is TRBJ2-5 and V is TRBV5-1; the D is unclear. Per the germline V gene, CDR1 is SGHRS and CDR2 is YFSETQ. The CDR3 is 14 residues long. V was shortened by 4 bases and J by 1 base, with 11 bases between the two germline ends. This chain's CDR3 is CASSAYTPQETQYF. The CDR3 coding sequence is TGCGCCAGCAGCGCCTACACCCCCCAAGAGACCCAGTACTTC.

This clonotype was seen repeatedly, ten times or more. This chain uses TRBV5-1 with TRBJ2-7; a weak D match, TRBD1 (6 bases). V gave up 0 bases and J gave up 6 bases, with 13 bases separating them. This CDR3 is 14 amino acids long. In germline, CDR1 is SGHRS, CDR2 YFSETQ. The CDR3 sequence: CASSLGQAQVEQYF. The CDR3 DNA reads TGCGCCAGCAGCTTGGGACAGGCCCAAGTCGAGCAGTACTTC.

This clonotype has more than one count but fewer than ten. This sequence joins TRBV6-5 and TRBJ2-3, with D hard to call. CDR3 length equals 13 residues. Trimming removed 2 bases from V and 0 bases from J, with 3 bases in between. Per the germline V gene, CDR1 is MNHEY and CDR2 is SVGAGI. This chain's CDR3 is CASSYVSTDTQYF. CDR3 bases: TGTGCCAGCAGTTACGTTAGCACAGATACGCAGTATTTT.

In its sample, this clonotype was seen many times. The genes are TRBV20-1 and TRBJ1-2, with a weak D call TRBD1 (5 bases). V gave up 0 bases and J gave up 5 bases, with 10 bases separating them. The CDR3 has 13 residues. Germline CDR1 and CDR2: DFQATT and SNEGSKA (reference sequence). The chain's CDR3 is CSAREQEIYGYTF. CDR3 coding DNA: TGCAGTGCTAGAGAACAGGAGATTTATGGCTACACCTTC.

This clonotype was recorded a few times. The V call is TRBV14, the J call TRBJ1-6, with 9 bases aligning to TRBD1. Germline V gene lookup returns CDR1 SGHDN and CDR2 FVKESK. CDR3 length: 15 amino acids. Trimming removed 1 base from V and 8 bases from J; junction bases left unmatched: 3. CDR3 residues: CASSQVTGGHSPLHF. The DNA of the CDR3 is TGTGCCAGCAGCCAAGTCACAGGGGGCCATTCACCCCTCCACTTT.

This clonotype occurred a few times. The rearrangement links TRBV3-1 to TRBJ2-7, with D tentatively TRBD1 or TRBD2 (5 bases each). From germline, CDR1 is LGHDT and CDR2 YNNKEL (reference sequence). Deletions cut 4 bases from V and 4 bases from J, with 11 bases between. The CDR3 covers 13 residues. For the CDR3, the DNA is TGTGCCAGCAGCCCCGGGACCCTATACGAGCAGTACTTC. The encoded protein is CASSPGTLYEQYF.

CDR3 bases: TGTGCCAGCAGTGTCCAGGGGGTTGGGGCCAACGTCCTGACTTTC. Translated: CASSVQGVGANVLTF. The chain has TRBV2 and TRBJ2-6; 7 nucleotides align to TRBD1. The CDR3 is 15 residues long. CDR1 is SNHLY and CDR2 is FYNNEI in the germline V gene. With 4 bases clipped from V and 3 bases from J, the junction kept 3 bases outside the gene matches.

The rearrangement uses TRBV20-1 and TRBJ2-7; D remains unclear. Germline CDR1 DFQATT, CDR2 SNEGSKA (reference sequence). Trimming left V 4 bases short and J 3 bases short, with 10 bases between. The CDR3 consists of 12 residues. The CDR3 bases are TGCAGTGCTAAGGATGGCAGCTACGAGCAGTACTTC. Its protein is CSAKDGSYEQYF.

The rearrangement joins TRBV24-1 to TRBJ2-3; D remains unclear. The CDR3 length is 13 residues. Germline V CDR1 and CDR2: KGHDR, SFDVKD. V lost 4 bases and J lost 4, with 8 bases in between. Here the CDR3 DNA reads TGTGCCACCAGTGAGCCCAGCCCAGATACGCAGTATTTT. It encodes CATSEPSPDTQYF.

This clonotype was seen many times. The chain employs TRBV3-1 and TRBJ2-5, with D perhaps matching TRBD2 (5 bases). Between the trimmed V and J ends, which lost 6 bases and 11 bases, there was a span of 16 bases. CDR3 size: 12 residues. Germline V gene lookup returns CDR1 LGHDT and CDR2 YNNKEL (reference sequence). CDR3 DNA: TGTGCCAGCAGTCCCCTGGGGAGCCGGCAGTACTTC. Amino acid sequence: CASSPLGSRQYF.

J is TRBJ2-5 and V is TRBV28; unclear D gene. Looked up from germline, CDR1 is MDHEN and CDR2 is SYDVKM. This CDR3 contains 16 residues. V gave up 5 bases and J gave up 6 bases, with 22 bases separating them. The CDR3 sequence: CASSPLPRPVLKTQYF. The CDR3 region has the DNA TGTGCCAGCAGTCCCCTCCCTCGTCCGGTCTTGAAGACCCAGTACTTC.

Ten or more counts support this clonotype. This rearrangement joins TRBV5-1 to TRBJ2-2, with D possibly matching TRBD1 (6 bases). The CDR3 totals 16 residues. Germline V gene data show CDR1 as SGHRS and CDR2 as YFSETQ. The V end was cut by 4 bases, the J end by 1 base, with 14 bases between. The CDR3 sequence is CASSLAGERNTGELFF. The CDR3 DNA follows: TGCGCCAGCAGCCTCGCAGGGGAGAGGAACACCGGGGAGCTGTTTTTT. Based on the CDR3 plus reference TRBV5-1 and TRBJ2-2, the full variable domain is KAGVTQTPRYLIKTRGQQVTLSCSPISGHRSVSWYQQTPGQGLQFLFEYFSETQRNKGNFPGRFSGRQFSNSRSEMNVSTLELGDSALYLCASSLAGERNTGELFFGEGSRLTVL.

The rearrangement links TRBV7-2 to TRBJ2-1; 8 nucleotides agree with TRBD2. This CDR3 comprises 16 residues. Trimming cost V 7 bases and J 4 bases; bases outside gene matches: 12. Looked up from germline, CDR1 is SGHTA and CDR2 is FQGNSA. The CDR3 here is CASMDPRAGGYNEQFF. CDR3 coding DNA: TGTGCCAGCATGGACCCCCGCGCGGGGGGATACAATGAGCAGTTCTTC.